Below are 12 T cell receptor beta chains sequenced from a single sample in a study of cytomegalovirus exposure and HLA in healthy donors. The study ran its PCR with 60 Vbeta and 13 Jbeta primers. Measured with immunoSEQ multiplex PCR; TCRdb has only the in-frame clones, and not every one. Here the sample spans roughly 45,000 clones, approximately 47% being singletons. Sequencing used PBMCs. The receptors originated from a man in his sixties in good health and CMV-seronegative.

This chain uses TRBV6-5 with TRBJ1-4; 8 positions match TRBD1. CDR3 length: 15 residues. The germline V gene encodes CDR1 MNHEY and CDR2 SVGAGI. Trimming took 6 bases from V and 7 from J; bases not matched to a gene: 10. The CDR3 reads CASSPAGGAGEKLFF. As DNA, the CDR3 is TGTGCCAGCAGCCCTGCAGGGGGCGCAGGTGAAAAACTGTTTTTT.

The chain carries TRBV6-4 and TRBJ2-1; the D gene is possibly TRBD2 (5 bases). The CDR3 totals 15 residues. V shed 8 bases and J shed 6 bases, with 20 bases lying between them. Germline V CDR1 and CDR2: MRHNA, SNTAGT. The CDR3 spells CASPLPSGSSNEQFF. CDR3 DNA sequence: TGTGCCAGCCCCCTCCCGTCGGGGAGCTCCAATGAGCAGTTCTTC.

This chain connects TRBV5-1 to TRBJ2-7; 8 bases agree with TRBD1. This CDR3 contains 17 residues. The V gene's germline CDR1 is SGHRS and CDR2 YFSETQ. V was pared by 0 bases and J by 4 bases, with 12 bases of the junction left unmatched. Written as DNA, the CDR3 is TGCGCCAGCAGCTTGGCGTGGTTGCAGGGGGCTAGGTACGAGCAGTACTTC. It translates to CASSLAWLQGARYEQYF.

The CDR3 DNA sequence: TGTGCCAGCAGCAACGGGAGCCCCCCCTACGAGCAGTACTTC. Protein: CASSNGSPPYEQYF. This chain links TRBV11-2 with TRBJ2-7, with a weak D call TRBD2 (6 bases). Germline V CDR1 and CDR2: SGHAT, FQNNGV. The CDR3 has 14 residues. Trimming took off 5 bases at V and 2 bases at J, with 13 bases between the two ends.

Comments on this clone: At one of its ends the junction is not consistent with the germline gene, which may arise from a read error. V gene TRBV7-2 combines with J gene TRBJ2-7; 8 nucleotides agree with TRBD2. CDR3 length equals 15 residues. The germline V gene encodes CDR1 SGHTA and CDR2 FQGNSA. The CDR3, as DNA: TGTGCCAGCAGCCTAGCGGGCCGAGTCTCCTACGAGCAGTACTTC. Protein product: CASSLAGRVSYEQYF.

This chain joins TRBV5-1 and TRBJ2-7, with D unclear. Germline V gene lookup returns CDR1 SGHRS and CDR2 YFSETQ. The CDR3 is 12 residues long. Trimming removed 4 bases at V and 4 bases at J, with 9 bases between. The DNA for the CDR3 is TGCGCCAGCAGCCAGAACGGGTACGAGCAGTACTTC. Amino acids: CASSQNGYEQYF.

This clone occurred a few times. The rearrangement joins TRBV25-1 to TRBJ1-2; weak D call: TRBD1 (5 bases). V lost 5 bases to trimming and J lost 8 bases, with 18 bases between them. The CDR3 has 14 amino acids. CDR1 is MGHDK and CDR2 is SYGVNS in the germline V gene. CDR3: CASSSGMGGWGYTF. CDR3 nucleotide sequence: TGTGCCAGCAGTTCCGGGATGGGGGGTTGGGGCTACACCTTC.

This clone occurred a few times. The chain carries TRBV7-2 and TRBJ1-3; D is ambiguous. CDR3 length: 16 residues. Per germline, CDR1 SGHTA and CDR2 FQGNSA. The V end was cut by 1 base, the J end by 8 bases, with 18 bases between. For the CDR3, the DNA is TGTGCCAGCAGCTTAGATAACGCAGGAGGTGGTGACACCATATATTTT. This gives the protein CASSLDNAGGGDTIYF.

The CDR3 loop reads CASGAGGPEAFF. CDR3 sequence (DNA): TGTGCCAGTGGGGCAGGGGGCCCTGAAGCTTTCTTT. The chain uses TRBV27 and TRBJ1-1, with 8 bases matching TRBD1. The trim removed 9 bases at V and 6 bases at J, leaving 6 bases unmatched. Germline V CDR1 and CDR2: MNHEY, SMNVEV (reference sequence). CDR3 length equals 12 residues.

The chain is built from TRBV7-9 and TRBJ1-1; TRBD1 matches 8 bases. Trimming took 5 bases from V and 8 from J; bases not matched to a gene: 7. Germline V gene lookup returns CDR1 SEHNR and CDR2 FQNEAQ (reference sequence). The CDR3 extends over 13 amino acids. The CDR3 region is CASSPNDRGEAFF. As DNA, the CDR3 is TGTGCCAGCAGCCCCAACGACAGGGGCGAAGCTTTCTTT.

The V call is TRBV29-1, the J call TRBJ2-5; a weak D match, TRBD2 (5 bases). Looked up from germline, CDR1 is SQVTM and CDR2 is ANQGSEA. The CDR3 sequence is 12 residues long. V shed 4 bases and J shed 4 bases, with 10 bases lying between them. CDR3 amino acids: CSVVGVGETQYF. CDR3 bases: TGCAGCGTTGTCGGGGTTGGAGAGACCCAGTACTTC.

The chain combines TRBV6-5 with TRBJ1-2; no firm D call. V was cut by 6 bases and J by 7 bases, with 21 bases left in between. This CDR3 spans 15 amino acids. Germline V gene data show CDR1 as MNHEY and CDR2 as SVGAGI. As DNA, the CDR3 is TGTGCCAGCAGCACCCGGCCGTCACTACCGCCTGGCTACACCTTC. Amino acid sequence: CASSTRPSLPPGYTF.